A selection of T cell receptor beta chains follows, all from one sample in a study of cytomegalovirus exposure and HLA in healthy donors. Using immunoSEQ multiplex PCR, the repertoire was profiled, and TCRdb retains in-frame clones only, with some absent. Of more than 70,000 clones listed, approximately 80% are singletons. Sequencing was performed on PBMCs. All receptors derive from a man aged 25-45 years in good health and CMV-seropositive. CDR3s include the opening cysteine and the closing phenylalanine or tryptophan. A D gene is named only where the DNA matches it firmly. Some rows mark clone size as missing; the rest say once, few, many or name a class of expanded clone.

>TRBJ2-3|TRBV27|-|once
CASSLSFPGTDTQYF
TGTGCCAGCAGTTTAAGCTTCCCGGGCACAGATACGCAGTATTTT
>TRBJ1-1|TRBV5-4|-|-
CASSLERTGTEAFF
TGTGCCAGCAGCTTGGAAAGAACAGGGACTGAAGCTTTCTTT
>TRBJ1-2|TRBV19|-|-
CASSTERTGHHAF
TGTGCCAGTAGTACGGAAAGAACGGGACATCATGCTTTC
>TRBJ2-4|TRBV27|-|-
CAAELAKNIQYF
TGTGCCGCCGAGTTAGCCAAAAACATTCAGTACTTC
>TRBJ1-4|TRBV5-5|-|few
CASSLLLGKLFF
TGTGCCAGCAGCTTACTATTGGGAAAACTGTTTTTT
>TRBJ2-7|TRBV5-1|-|-
CASSLMIGDTYEQYF
TGCGCCAGCAGCTTGATGATAGGTGACACCTACGAGCAGTACTTC
>TRBJ2-3|TRBV5-6|-|few
CASSRNRGITDTQYF
TGTGCCAGCAGCAGAAATCGGGGGATCACAGATACGCAGTATTTT
>TRBJ1-1|TRBV6-5|-|-
CASSYRGLRNTEAFF
TGTGCCAGCAGTTACAGGGGGTTACGGAACACTGAAGCTTTCTTT
>TRBJ2-7|TRBV11-2|-|-
CASSLGAGSYEQYF
TGTGCCAGCAGCTTAGGCGCGGGGTCCTACGAGCAGTACTTC
>TRBJ1-2|TRBV11-2|TRBD1|few
CASSLGQGRVSSGYTF
TGTGCCAGCAGCTTAGGACAGGGGAGGGTCTCTTCGGGCTACACCTTC
>TRBJ2-4|TRBV5-4|-|-
CARSTGGRGDAKNIQYF
TGTGCCCGCAGCACGGGGGGTAGGGGGGACGCCAAAAACATTCAGTACTTC
>TRBJ2-7|TRBV7-8|-|-
CASSFEGYEQYF
TGTGCCAGCAGCTTTGAGGGCTACGAGCAGTACTTC
>TRBJ1-1|TRBV28|TRBD1|-
CASSSPDRGTEAFF
TGTGCCAGCAGTTCGCCGGACAGGGGCACTGAAGCTTTCTTT
>TRBJ1-4|TRBV11-2|-|-
CASRDPEATEEKLFF
TGTGCCAGCAGGGACCCGGAGGCAACGGAAGAAAAACTGTTTTTT
>TRBJ1-3|TRBV7-6|-|-
CASSSINTIYF
TGTGCCAGCAGTTCCATAAACACCATATATTTT
>TRBJ2-1|TRBV30|TRBD2|-
CAFPVGSGRGEQFF
TGTGCCTTCCCCGTTGGTAGCGGGAGAGGTGAGCAGTTCTTC
>TRBJ1-1|TRBV30|-|-
CAWRDRKGEADTEAFF
TGTGCCTGGAGGGATAGGAAGGGGGAAGCGGACACTGAAGCTTTCTTT
>TRBJ2-6|TRBV4-2|-|few
CASSQERRAASSGANVLTF
TGTGCCAGCAGCCAAGAGAGGAGGGCCGCCAGCTCTGGGGCCAACGTCCTGACTTTC
>TRBJ2-7|TRBV6-5|TRBD1|-
CASSYGTGGYEQYF
TGTGCCAGCAGTTATGGGACAGGGGGCTACGAGCAGTACTTC
>TRBJ2-1|TRBV4-2|TRBD2|-
CASSQERGGYYNEQFF
TGTGCCAGCAGCCAGGAACGCGGGGGGTACTACAATGAGCAGTTCTTC
>TRBJ1-2|TRBV10-3|-|once
CAISESTGYLYGYTF
TGTGCCATCAGTGAGTCGACAGGATACCTCTATGGCTACACCTTC
>TRBJ2-4|TRBV14|TRBD1|-
CASSQQGIGNIQYF
TGTGCCAGCAGTCAACAGGGGATCGGAAACATTCAGTACTTC
>TRBJ1-1|TRBV7-2|-|once
CASRSATDKAFF
TGTGCCAGCAGGTCGGCGACAGACAAAGCTTTCTTT
>TRBJ2-7|TRBV4-1|TRBD2|-
CASSLLLAGGVYEQYF
TGCGCCAGCAGCCTCCTTCTAGCGGGAGGGGTATACGAGCAGTACTTC
>TRBJ1-4|TRBV5-1|-|-
CASSPGHGNEKLFF
TGCGCCAGCAGCCCGGGACACGGAAATGAAAAACTGTTTTTT
>TRBJ1-6|TRBV6-1|-|-
CASSGSTNSPLHF
TGTGCCAGCAGTGGGTCAACAAATTCACCCCTCCACTTT